The entry that follows covers one T cell receptor beta chain sequence. This clone occurred a few times. What antigen it recognizes has not been identified. The record has no base qualities; no much larger clone is one base away. This entry comes from a study of radiotherapy plus CTLA-4 blockade in lung cancer (dated by TCRdb to the late 2010s). With regard to the full study: Among enrolled patients, under 20% had an objective response and roughly 31% reached disease control.

Broader findings and caveats from the paper: After treatment with radiotherapy and ipilimumab, TCR clones that originated in tumors expanded in peripheral blood. Increased serum interferon-beta after radiation, together with early dynamic changes in blood T cell clones, were reported to be the strongest predictors of response.

Receptor libraries were prepared by the immunoSEQ multiplex PCR assay. TCRdb took this table from immuneACCESS and kept in-frame rearrangements with V and J called. Such tables lack part of the clones; where checked against another copy, unresolved V genes explain under half of the gap, and the rest is unexplained. The sample includes around 37,000 clones, with 55% to 75% observed a single time. The ten largest account for approximately 10% of the sample. The study evaluated CTLA-4 blockade (ipilimumab) given together with focal radiation therapy in patients who had chemo-refractory metastatic non-small-cell lung cancer. At the junction V is shortened by 6 bases and J by 0 bases, with 12 bases in between. The CDR3 holds 15 amino acids from the cysteine to the phenylalanine. Only the CDR3 DNA is retained, 45 bases long and in frame from the first base. The germline V gene yields MNHEY for CDR1 and SVGAGI for CDR2.

The sequencing here drew on peripheral blood, taken from a patient treated with radiotherapy plus ipilimumab. This receptor was obtained from a human donor with non-small cell lung cancer who had stable disease on radiotherapy plus ipilimumab. The rearrangement combines TRBV6-5 with TRBJ2-1, and the D gene may be TRBD1, 6 bases matching. The CDR3 reads as follows: CASSLTGSSYNEQFF. The base sequence is TGTGCCAGCAGCCTAACAGGGAGCTCCTACAATGAGCAGTTCTTC.